This is a list of T cell receptor beta chains from one sample in a study of response to subunit inactivated influenza vaccine. TCRdb recomputed calls from the RT-PCR reads with MiXCR, one row per CDR3 protein. The profile shows around 570,000 distinct CDR3 sequences, 7.5% to 8.5% of them singletons. Sequencing was performed on PBMCs from blood, taken 23 to 25 months after vaccination. These receptors were taken from a man aged 50-75 years who received an inactivated influenza vaccine. Each CDR3 is given with its conserved first and last residue. The order of the fields is V gene, clone size, J gene, D gene, CDR3 protein, CDR3 DNA. A D gene is named only where the DNA matches it firmly. Clone size is shown for a subset of rows, as once, few, many or a class of expanded clone.

TRBV20-1,many,TRBJ2-3,TRBD1,CSARDTGQGIRDTQYF,TGCAGTGCTAGAGATACAGGACAGGGGATTCGGGATACGCAGTATTTT
TRBV7-2,few,TRBJ2-5,TRBD2,CASSKGLAGEETQYF,TGTGCCAGCAGCAAGGGACTAGCGGGGGAAGAGACCCAGTACTTC
TRBV28,many,TRBJ2-1,-,CASSRDTEVYNEQFF,TGTGCCAGCAGCAGGGACACCGAAGTCTACAATGAGCAGTTCTTC
TRBV24-1,few,TRBJ2-3,-,CATSDFGQQASTDTQYF,TGTGCCACCAGTGATTTCGGACAGCAAGCTAGCACAGATACGCAGTATTTT
TRBV5-1,many,TRBJ1-5,-,CASSLAPGGNQPQHF,TGCGCCAGCAGCTTGGCCCCTGGGGGTAATCAGCCCCAGCATTTT
TRBV7-9,-,TRBJ2-7,TRBD1,CASSLVGGQIYEQYF,TGTGCCAGCAGCTTAGTAGGGGGACAGATCTACGAGCAGTACTTC
TRBV10-3,many,TRBJ2-1,-,CAISDERKIDNEQFF,TGTGCCATCAGTGACGAGCGGAAAATCGACAATGAGCAGTTCTTC
TRBV7-2,few,TRBJ2-4,-,CASSLWGIAENIQYF,TGTGCCAGCAGCTTATGGGGAATAGCCGAAAACATTCAGTACTTC
TRBV12-3/TRBV12-4,-,TRBJ2-3,TRBD2,CASSELAESTDTQYF,TGTGCCAGCAGTGAACTAGCGGAAAGCACAGATACGCAGTATTTT
TRBV7-9,few,TRBJ2-7,-,CASSFSGPYEQYF,TGTGCCAGCAGCTTTAGCGGCCCCTACGAGCAGTACTTC
TRBV20-1,few,TRBJ2-3,-,CSARDGLGGTQYF,TGCAGTGCTAGAGATGGCCTAGGAGGTACGCAGTATTTT
TRBV12-3/TRBV12-4,many,TRBJ1-2,-,CASSLKRVGYTF,TGTGCCAGCAGTTTGAAAAGGGTGGGCTACACCTTC
TRBV14,-,TRBJ1-6,-,CASSQAGAYNSPLHF,TGTGCCAGCAGCCAAGCTGGGGCCTATAATTCACCCCTCCACTTT
TRBV20-1,-,TRBJ2-3,-,CSARNLVSTDTQYF,TGCAGTGCTAGAAATCTAGTTAGCACAGATACGCAGTATTTT
TRBV7-2,few,TRBJ2-7,-,CASSSLLGYEQYF,TGTGCCAGCAGCTCGTTACTAGGCTACGAGCAGTACTTC
TRBV7-2,many,TRBJ2-3,TRBD2,CASGLAGGSTDTQYF,TGTGCCAGCGGTCTAGCGGGGGGGAGCACAGATACGCAGTATTTT
TRBV6-5,many,TRBJ2-6,-,CASSFRGALGGGANVLTF,TGTGCCAGCAGTTTTAGGGGGGCCCTAGGTGGCGGGGCCAACGTCCTGACTTTC
TRBV10-3,many,TRBJ1-1,-,CAISRSRDTEAFF,TGTGCCATCAGCAGGTCCAGGGACACTGAAGCTTTCTTT
TRBV5-1,many,TRBJ2-2,-,CASSWDGNTGELFF,TGCGCCAGCAGCTGGGACGGGAACACCGGGGAGCTGTTTTTT
TRBV9,-,TRBJ1-1,-,CASSVELGTEAFF,TGTGCCAGCAGCGTAGAACTGGGCACTGAAGCTTTCTTT
TRBV7-6,few,TRBJ2-3,TRBD2,CASSLVRLAGGTSTDTQYF,TGTGCCAGCAGCTTAGTGAGGCTAGCGGGAGGAACTAGCACAGATACGCAGTATTTT
TRBV12-3/TRBV12-4,-,TRBJ1-2,-,CASSGGWSAGYTF,TGTGCCAGCAGTGGGGGGTGGTCCGCTGGCTACACCTTC
TRBV30,many,TRBJ1-5,-,CAWARQNQPQHF,TGTGCCTGGGCTAGACAAAATCAGCCCCAGCATTTT
TRBV24-1,many,TRBJ1-5,TRBD1,CATSQTGFGNQPQHF,TGTGCCACCAGCCAGACAGGGTTCGGCAATCAGCCCCAGCATTTT
TRBV12-3/TRBV12-4,many,TRBJ2-5,-,CASSTGSETQYF,TGTGCCAGCAGTACAGGGTCGGAGACCCAGTACTTC
TRBV4-3,-,TRBJ2-5,-,CASSQGPSGQETQYF,TGCGCCAGCAGCCAAGGTCCCAGCGGTCAAGAGACCCAGTACTTC
TRBV29-1,few,TRBJ2-1,-,CSVRPQTQQFF,TGCAGCGTTCGGCCTCAAACTCAGCAGTTCTTC
TRBV6-2/TRBV6-3,many,TRBJ2-1,TRBD1,CASSYSWDRVFF,TGTGCCAGCAGTTACTCGTGGGACAGGGTCTTCTTC
TRBV7-2,few,TRBJ2-6,-,CASSLGSYVLTF,TGTGCCAGCAGCCTCGGGTCCTACGTCCTGACTTTC
TRBV12-3/TRBV12-4,many,TRBJ1-4,-,CASAPMGRLNEKLFF,TGTGCCAGCGCACCGATGGGACGGCTTAATGAAAAACTGTTTTTT
TRBV6-2/TRBV6-3,few,TRBJ2-7,TRBD1,CASSYPPTGFYEQYF,TGTGCCAGCAGTTATCCGCCGACAGGGTTCTACGAGCAGTACTTC
TRBV5-1,many,TRBJ2-3,TRBD2,CASRGLAGEDTQYF,TGCGCCAGCAGGGGACTAGCGGGGGAAGATACGCAGTATTTT
TRBV10-3,few,TRBJ2-3,-,CAISESQQGPTDTQYF,TGTGCCATCAGTGAATCCCAACAGGGCCCCACAGATACGCAGTATTTT
TRBV2,-,TRBJ1-3,-,CGRREQGFGNTIYF,TGTGGCAGGAGGGAACAGGGTTTTGGAAACACCATATATTTT
TRBV3-1,-,TRBJ2-2,TRBD2,CASSQLATGGTGELFF,TGTGCCAGCAGCCAACTCGCGACGGGGGGAACCGGGGAGCTGTTTTTT
TRBV29-1,few,TRBJ2-7,TRBD2,CSVGQGLAVYEQYF,TGCAGCGTGGGCCAGGGACTAGCGGTCTACGAGCAGTACTTC
TRBV12-3/TRBV12-4,few,TRBJ2-7,TRBD2,CASTVGASGGAIEQYF,TGTGCCAGCACCGTAGGGGCTAGCGGGGGGGCCATCGAGCAGTACTTC
TRBV28,many,TRBJ2-1,-,CASSLLAGRYLGEQFF,TGTGCCAGCAGTTTACTGGCGGGACGATATTTGGGTGAGCAGTTCTTC
TRBV4-2,few,TRBJ1-5,-,CASSPQLASNQPQHF,TGTGCCAGCAGCCCGCAGTTAGCTAGCAATCAGCCCCAGCATTTT
TRBV6-5,-,TRBJ1-2,TRBD1,CASSYSGRGNYGYTF,TGTGCCAGCAGTTACTCGGGCAGGGGGAACTATGGCTACACCTTC
TRBV12-3/TRBV12-4,few,TRBJ2-7,-,CASNPLGGQNYEQYF,TGTGCCAGCAATCCCCTCGGGGGACAGAACTACGAGCAGTACTTC
TRBV4-3,few,TRBJ2-5,TRBD2,CASSQRLAVQGTQYF,TGCGCCAGCAGCCAAAGGCTAGCGGTGCAGGGGACCCAGTACTTC
TRBV5-6,-,TRBJ2-1,-,CASSLRGNYNEQFF,TGTGCCAGCAGCTTGAGGGGGAACTACAATGAGCAGTTCTTC
TRBV5-1,many,TRBJ2-3,-,CASRQSAVMSTDTQYF,TGCGCCAGCAGACAATCAGCTGTGATGAGCACAGATACGCAGTATTTT
TRBV24-1,many,TRBJ1-2,-,CATSDMGTNYGYTF,TGTGCCACCAGTGATATGGGGACTAACTATGGCTACACCTTC
TRBV5-1,-,TRBJ2-1,TRBD2,CASSFGSGGANEQFF,TGCGCCAGCAGCTTCGGTAGCGGGGGGGCAAATGAGCAGTTCTTC
TRBV5-1,few,TRBJ2-5,-,CASSHSSQRETQYF,TGCGCCAGCAGCCATAGTTCCCAGCGTGAGACCCAGTACTTC
TRBV6-5,many,TRBJ2-2,TRBD1,CASSLRGQANTGELFF,TGTGCCAGCAGTTTACGAGGACAGGCGAACACCGGGGAGCTGTTTTTT
TRBV20-1,few,TRBJ2-3,-,CSARDWLPEGARGTQYF,TGCAGTGCTAGAGATTGGTTGCCGGAAGGGGCCCGAGGTACGCAGTATTTT
TRBV4-3,-,TRBJ2-1,TRBD2,CASSQELAGHNEQFF,TGCGCCAGCAGCCAAGAATTAGCGGGACACAATGAGCAGTTCTTC
TRBV5-1,-,TRBJ2-1,TRBD2,CASSLLASGGNEQFF,TGCGCCAGCAGCTTGCTCGCTAGCGGGGGGAATGAGCAGTTCTTC
TRBV12-3/TRBV12-4,few,TRBJ1-4,-,CASSGNAGRSWTLNEKLFF,TGTGCCAGCAGTGGCAATGCTGGGAGATCGTGGACCCTTAATGAAAAACTGTTTTTT
TRBV9,-,TRBJ2-3,-,CASSVAFDPADSTDTQYF,TGTGCCAGCAGCGTAGCTTTTGACCCAGCGGATAGCACAGATACGCAGTATTTT
TRBV12-3/TRBV12-4,-,TRBJ2-7,-,CASSSGLAHYEQYF,TGTGCCAGCAGTTCGGGACTGGCGCACTACGAGCAGTACTTC
TRBV10-3,-,TRBJ2-1,-,CAISASSDEQFF,TGTGCCATCAGCGCTTCATCGGATGAGCAGTTCTTC